The 32 T cell receptor beta chains below come from one sample, sequenced in a study of vaccination and CD4 T cells after COVID-19. At the Johns Hopkins FTIC core, DNA taken from cultured CD4+ T cells was sequenced by way of the Oncomine TCR Beta short-read assay. TCRdb analysed the PCR reads with MiXCR anew, one entry per CDR3 protein. This repertoire shows about 23,000 distinct CDR3 sequences, roughly 62% found once; its top ten account for roughly 21%. These receptors lack a known antigen. The treatment is: roughly 10-day PBMC culture with coronavirus spike peptide pools or control peptides (ViraFEST assay). The material was CD4+ T cells from blood, cultured in vitro, obtained after SARS-CoV-2 vaccination. The receptors derive from a human donor who received a COVID-19 vaccine.

This clonotype showed up just a few times. The V and J genes are TRBV20-1 and TRBJ1-3, with D tentatively TRBD1 (6 bases). Germline loops: CDR1 DFQATT, CDR2 SNEGSKA (reference sequence). The V end lost 3 bases, the J end lost 3 bases, and 15 bases lay between the germline ends. The CDR3 has 15 amino acids. This CDR3 reads CSASGGGRGGNTIYF. The DNA for the CDR3 is TGCAGTGCTAGTGGGGGGGGCCGGGGTGGAAACACCATATATTTT.

The chain combines TRBV2 with TRBJ1-1; 9 bases match TRBD1. The V segment lost 10 bases and the J segment 6 bases; nucleotides outside the gene matches: 9. This CDR3 region has 13 residues. Germline-derived CDR1 and CDR2 are SNHLY and FYNNEI. CDR3 amino acids: CAIGTGSTPEAFF. Here the CDR3 DNA reads TGTGCCATAGGGACAGGGTCTACTCCTGAAGCTTTCTTT.

The table lists this clonotype with a few counts. The gene calls are TRBV6-5 and TRBJ1-2; TRBD1 might be the D (5 bases). The CDR3 spans 14 residues. The V end lost 0 bases, the J end lost 8 bases, and 13 bases lay between the germline ends. Per germline, CDR1 MNHEY and CDR2 SVGAGI. The CDR3 DNA follows: TGTGCCAGCAGTTACTCGATCGGGGGATCCGGCTACACCTTC. Its protein is CASSYSIGGSGYTF.

The chain employs TRBV6-1 and TRBJ2-1, with TRBD1 matching over 8 bases. Germline lookup yields CDR1 MNHNS and CDR2 SASEGT. With 5 bases clipped from V and 6 bases from J, the junction kept 6 bases outside the gene matches. This CDR3 has 14 amino acids. Here the CDR3 DNA reads TGTGCCAGCAGTCTTCAGGGGGCGGGCAATGAGCAGTTCTTC. This translates into CASSLQGAGNEQFF.

This clonotype has only a few counts. The CDR3 here is CASRPRGVEATQYF. CDR3 nucleotides: TGTGCCAGCAGACCTAGAGGGGTTGAGGCTACGCAGTATTTT. The rearrangement uses TRBV7-9 and TRBJ2-3; tentatively, D is TRBD1 or TRBD2 (5 bases each). The CDR3 has 14 residues. In germline, CDR1 is SEHNR, CDR2 FQNEAQ (reference sequence). Trimming shortened V by 6 bases and J by 8 bases, and 18 bases separated the two germline ends.

The chain links TRBV12-3 or TRBV12-4 to TRBJ2-1; no definite D call. The CDR3 contains 13 residues. V lost 3 bases, J lost 5 bases, and 8 bases lay in between. CDR3 in amino acids: CASSLELHNEQFF. The CDR3 bases are TGTGCCAGCAGTTTGGAACTTCACAATGAGCAGTTCTTC.

This sequence joins TRBV24-1 and TRBJ2-3; TRBD2 is a possible D gene (6 bases). Trimming left V 8 bases short and J 1 base short, with 9 bases between. Germline V lookup: CDR1 KGHDR, CDR2 SFDVKD. The CDR3 length is 13 residues. CDR3 sequence: CATMRGRTDTQYF. The CDR3 nucleotides are TGTGCCACCATGCGGGGCCGCACAGATACGCAGTATTTT.

This clonotype has just a few counts. The chain recombines TRBV7-9 with TRBJ1-2; D unresolved. The CDR3 covers 13 residues. Trimming stripped 1 base from V and 4 bases from J, with 7 bases between. Germline CDR1 SEHNR, CDR2 FQNEAQ (reference sequence). For the CDR3, the DNA is TGTGCCAGCAGCTTAGACAGCATCTATGGCTACACCTTC. It is translated as CASSLDSIYGYTF.

The V call is TRBV10-3, the J call TRBJ1-5; D call uncertain. CDR1 is ENHRY, CDR2 SYGVKD, per germline. This CDR3 comprises 13 residues. The V and J ends lost 2 bases and 4 bases respectively, with 6 bases between them. The CDR3 spells CAISEVTNQPQHF. CDR3 bases: TGTGCCATCAGTGAGGTGACAAATCAGCCCCAGCATTTT.

The CDR3 DNA is TGCGCCAGCAGCCAAGACCCCTCCTTGGACAACTACGAGCAGTACTTC. Amino acids: CASSQDPSLDNYEQYF. V is TRBV4-1 and J is TRBJ2-7; tentative D call: TRBD1 (5 bases). Germline CDR1 and CDR2: MGHRA and YSYEKL. The CDR3 contains 16 residues. The ends were cut back, 0 bases at V and 3 bases at J, with 15 bases in the middle.

The genes are TRBV3-1 and TRBJ1-6, with D possibly TRBD1 on 5 matching bases. The CDR3 is 16 amino acids. Germline V lookup: CDR1 LGHDT, CDR2 YNNKEL (reference sequence). Trimming took 0 bases from V and 8 from J, leaving 14 bases between them. The CDR3 region is CASSQDGTGSDSPLHF. The DNA for the CDR3 is TGTGCCAGCAGCCAAGATGGCACAGGTTCTGATTCACCCCTCCACTTT.

V gene TRBV30 combines with J gene TRBJ2-6; the D is unclear. Trimming took off 3 bases at V and 0 bases at J, with 9 bases between the two ends. CDR3 length: 15 amino acids. CDR1 is GTSNPN, CDR2 SVGIG, per germline (reference sequence). The CDR3 protein is CAWREVVSGANVLTF. The CDR3 nucleotides read TGTGCCTGGAGAGAAGTAGTCTCTGGGGCCAACGTCCTGACTTTC.

The chain recombines TRBV5-1 with TRBJ2-3; 7 bases are a match to TRBD1. With V trimmed by 4 bases and J by 0 bases, 5 bases remained unmatched. CDR3 size: 15 residues. Germline V gene data show CDR1 as SGHRS and CDR2 as YFSETQ. The CDR3 loop reads CASSGGQTSTDTQYF. In nucleotides, the CDR3 is TGCGCCAGCAGCGGGGGACAGACTAGCACAGATACGCAGTATTTT.

This clonotype was picked up a small number of times. The V and J genes are TRBV10-1 and TRBJ1-6; no reliable D call. V dropped 4 bases and J dropped 6 bases, with 4 bases sitting between them. CDR1 and CDR2 from the germline V gene are WNHNN and SYGVQD (reference sequence). The CDR3 has 12 amino acids. The CDR3 DNA reads TGCGCCAGCAGTGGACCTAATTCACCCCTCCACTTT. Residues: CASSGPNSPLHF.

To note about this clonotype: One junction end disagrees with the germline gene, perhaps due to a read error. The rearrangement links TRBV10-3 to TRBJ2-5; TRBD2 agrees at 11 bases. The CDR3 consists of 16 residues. Germline CDR1 is ENHRY and CDR2 is SYGVKD. The CDR3 DNA is TGTGCCATCAGAGAGTTTAGCGGGGGGGCGCGAGAGACCCAGTACTTC. This encodes CAIREFSGGARETQYF.

V is TRBV11-3 and J is TRBJ2-1; 9 nucleotides align to TRBD2. V gave up 6 bases and J gave up 0 bases; unmatched junction bases: 3. Germline V lookup: CDR1 SGHNT, CDR2 YENEEA. CDR3 size: 15 residues. CDR3 loop: CASRLRGGSYNEQFF. In DNA, the CDR3 is TGTGCCAGCAGGCTGCGGGGGGGCTCCTACAATGAGCAGTTCTTC. Full variable domain (missing parts from reference TRBV11-3 and TRBJ2-1): EAGVVQSPRYKIIEKKQPVAFWCNPISGHNTLYWYLQNLGQGPELLIRYENEEAVDDSQLPKDRFSAERLKGVDSTLKIQPAELGDSAVYLCASRLRGGSYNEQFFGPGTRLTVL.

Points on this clonotype: The junction does not match germline at one end; this may be a read error. The chain is built from TRBV10-3 and TRBJ1-2; 9 positions match TRBD1. Germline CDR1 reads ENHRY; CDR2 reads SYGVKD. The CDR3 extends over 14 amino acids. The CDR3 reads CASSLGDRDYGYTF. The CDR3 nucleotides are TGTGCCAGCAGTTTGGGGGACAGGGACTATGGCTACACCTTC.

There are a few counts of this clonotype. V is TRBV6-1 and J is TRBJ1-1, with D maybe TRBD1 (6 bases). In germline, CDR1 is MNHNS, CDR2 SASEGT. The CDR3 consists of 14 residues. Trimming removed 8 bases at V and 4 bases at J, with 17 bases between. The CDR3 DNA reads as TGTGCCAGCTTGATGGCACAGGGTAGCACTGAAGCTTTCTTT. Protein product: CASLMAQGSTEAFF.

V and J are TRBV7-6 and TRBJ1-2; 10 nucleotides match TRBD1. V trimming: 5 bases; J trimming: 8 bases; junction bases outside the gene matches: 8. The length of the CDR3 is 14 residues. CDR1 is SGHVS and CDR2 is FNYEAQ in the germline V gene. In nucleotides, the CDR3 is TGTGCCAGCAGCAACCGGGACAGGGGCGTCGGCTACACCTTC. This translates into CASSNRDRGVGYTF.

The chain joins TRBV2 to TRBJ2-3; TRBD1 matches at 9 bases. Trimming took 6 bases from V and 1 from J; bases not matched to a gene: 5. The CDR3 has 15 amino acids. Looked up from germline, CDR1 is SNHLY and CDR2 is FYNNEI. CDR3 amino acids: CASSLDRGRTDTQYF. The CDR3 region has the DNA TGTGCCAGCAGCTTGGACAGGGGCCGCACAGATACGCAGTATTTT.

The chain combines TRBV29-1 with TRBJ2-3; no clear D. V was cut by 1 base and J by 7 bases, with 12 bases left in between. This CDR3 has 13 residues. Germline V gene data show CDR1 as SQVTM and CDR2 as ANQGSEA. The CDR3 sequence: CSVEGVPSHTQYF. DNA of the CDR3: TGCAGCGTTGAAGGCGTGCCGTCTCATACGCAGTATTTT.

This clonotype was counted between two and nine times. The chain recombines TRBV12-3 or TRBV12-4 with TRBJ1-2; TRBD1 is a possible D gene (5 bases). The ends were cut back, 7 bases at V and 7 bases at J, with 13 bases in the middle. The CDR3 covers 12 residues. In nucleotides, the CDR3 is TGTGCCAGCACAACCGGGGGTGGTGGCTACACCTTC. Translation gives CASTTGGGGYTF.

This chain joins TRBV2 and TRBJ2-1; D is uncertain. Germline values: CDR1 SNHLY, CDR2 FYNNEI. The CDR3 consists of 16 residues. V lost 4 bases and J lost 4, with 17 bases in between. CDR3 nucleotide sequence: TGTGCCAGCAGTGTCCGGGTCAAGAGGCCATACAATGAGCAGTTCTTC. Translating it yields CASSVRVKRPYNEQFF.

V gene TRBV20-1 combines with J gene TRBJ1-1; possibly TRBD1 for D (6 bases). Germline CDR1 DFQATT, CDR2 SNEGSKA (reference sequence). This CDR3 has 12 amino acids. V was shortened by 6 bases and J by 3 bases, with 11 bases between the two germline ends. The DNA of the CDR3 is TGCAGTGCCCAGGGGCCGGACACTGAAGCTTTCTTT. It is translated as CSAQGPDTEAFF.

This clonotype has just a few counts. The chain couples TRBV24-1 to TRBJ2-3; D perhaps matches TRBD2 (6 bases). V dropped 5 bases and J dropped 0 bases, with 14 bases sitting between them. CDR3 length: 16 amino acids. CDR1 KGHDR and CDR2 SFDVKD come from the germline V gene. The CDR3 sequence: CATSVGGALSTDTQYF. CDR3 nucleotide sequence: TGTGCCACCAGTGTCGGCGGGGCCCTAAGCACAGATACGCAGTATTTT.

This chain uses TRBV5-1 with TRBJ2-3; 8 bases are shared with TRBD1. CDR1 SGHRS and CDR2 YFSETQ come from the germline V gene. The CDR3 is made up of 15 amino acids. After removal of 1 base from V and 2 bases from J, the junction contained 3 bases not matched to a gene. The CDR3 nucleotides are TGCGCCAGCAGCTTGTCGGGACAGGACACAGATACGCAGTATTTT. Its protein product is CASSLSGQDTDTQYF.

The chain uses TRBV7-2 and TRBJ2-2, with D unresolved. Trimming removed 2 bases at V and 1 base at J, with 5 bases between. In germline, CDR1 is SGHTA, CDR2 FQGNSA. CDR3 size: 14 residues. CDR3 protein: CASSLSRNTGELFF. The CDR3 DNA sequence: TGTGCCAGCAGCTTAAGCAGGAACACCGGGGAGCTGTTTTTT.

The chain is built from TRBV7-2 and TRBJ1-5; D gene ambiguous. Between the trimmed V and J ends, which lost 3 bases and 3 bases, there was a span of 3 bases. CDR3 length: 12 amino acids. In germline, CDR1 is SGHTA, CDR2 FQGNSA. In DNA, the CDR3 is TGTGCCAGCAGCTTGGACAATCAGCCCCAGCATTTT. It is translated as CASSLDNQPQHF.

This chain links TRBV2 with TRBJ2-5; D may be TRBD2 (6 bases). Trimming stripped 6 bases from V and 5 bases from J, with 16 bases between. CDR1 is SNHLY, CDR2 FYNNEI, per germline. The CDR3 is 14 residues long. The CDR3 DNA reads TGTGCCAGCAGGGCAAATTTTGGGGGGGAGACCCAGTACTTC. Protein product: CASRANFGGETQYF.

The V gene is TRBV21-1, the J gene TRBJ2-7; the listed D gene, TRBD2, was not tested against the DNA. TRBV21-1 is a known pseudogene. The CDR3 spans 14 residues. DNA for the CDR3: TGTGCCAGCAGCCCTCGCCGGGACTTATACGAGCAGTACTTC. Its protein is CASSPRRDLYEQYF.

V and J are TRBV2 and TRBJ1-5; 9 bases line up with TRBD1. Germline values: CDR1 SNHLY, CDR2 FYNNEI. The CDR3 loop spans 12 amino acids. The V gene end was trimmed by 6 bases and the J gene end by 9 bases; junction bases not matched to a gene: 3. CDR3 sequence: CASRQGARPQHF. The CDR3 DNA reads TGTGCCAGCAGACAGGGGGCGCGGCCCCAGCATTTT.

This clonotype has only a few counts. J is TRBJ2-1 and V is TRBV7-9; no reliable D call. This CDR3 spans 13 amino acids. V was trimmed by 2 bases and J by 8 bases, leaving 10 bases between them. Germline V lookup: CDR1 SEHNR, CDR2 FQNEAQ (reference sequence). The CDR3 sequence is CASSLSDGYEQFF. CDR3 sequence (DNA): TGTGCCAGCAGCTTATCCGACGGGTATGAGCAGTTCTTC.